This T cell receptor beta chain appears in the sequencing data of a study of T cell repertoires in ileal Crohn's disease. Looking at the study overall: Biopsies of the neoterminal ileum at postoperative colonoscopy form M6 samples.

Time point reported: neoterminal ileum biopsy at postoperative endoscopy, about 6 months after surgery. By its share, this clone is large. The antigen is not known. V gave up 3 bases and J gave up 2 bases, with 9 bases separating them. Germline CDR1 is SGHNT and CDR2 is YYREEE (reference sequence). This CDR3 region has 13 residues. The table came from immunoSEQ multiplex PCR; TCRdb's copy has only in-frame clones and leaves some out. In the table there are over 3,000 clones, roughly 70% of which are singletons. Study-wide results and caveats: Endoscopy was done a median around seven months after surgery. Sorted CD8 T cells held more high-frequency clones than CD4.

This chain links TRBV5-4 with TRBJ2-7; possibly TRBD2 for D (5 bases). The sequenced sample was ileal tissue. This TCR came from an adult with Crohn's disease. CDR3 residues: CASSWENAYEQYF. The DNA of the CDR3 is TGTGCCAGCAGCTGGGAGAACGCCTACGAGCAGTACTTC.